This T cell receptor (beta chain) was sequenced in a study of OX40 agonist ivuxolimab in advanced cancers. V was shortened by 0 bases and J by 2 bases, with 8 bases between the two germline ends. Germline V gene data show CDR1 as MNHNY and CDR2 as SVGAGI (reference sequence). The CDR3 sequence is 14 residues long. Method: immunoSEQ multiplex PCR; TCRdb's copy keeps in-frame clones and lacks some. The data show some 28,000 clones, with just over 90% seen just once and about a quarter held by the top ten. The chain carries TRBV6-6 and TRBJ2-7; perhaps TRBD1 as D (6 bases). This sequence originates from an adult with an advanced solid tumor such as melanoma, head and neck, liver or kidney cancer. The sample was CD4+ or CD8+ T cells sorted from blood, taken in a trial of the OX40 agonist ivuxolimab. CDR3 residues: CASSYSSGAYEQYF. Written as DNA, the CDR3 is TGTGCCAGCAGTTACTCGTCAGGGGCCTACGAGCAGTACTTC.